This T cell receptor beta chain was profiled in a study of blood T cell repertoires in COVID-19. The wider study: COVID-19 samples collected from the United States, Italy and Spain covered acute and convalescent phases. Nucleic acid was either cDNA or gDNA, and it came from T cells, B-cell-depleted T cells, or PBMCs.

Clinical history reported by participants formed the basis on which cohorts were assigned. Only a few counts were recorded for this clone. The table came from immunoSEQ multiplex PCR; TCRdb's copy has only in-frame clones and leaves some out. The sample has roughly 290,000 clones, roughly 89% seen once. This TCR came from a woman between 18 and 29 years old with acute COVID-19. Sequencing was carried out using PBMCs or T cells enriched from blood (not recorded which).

The CDR3 DNA follows: TGTGCCAGCAGTCCTATTGCTTCCTACGAGCAGTACTTC. This translates into CASSPIASYEQYF. This sequence joins TRBV27 and TRBJ2-7, with D unresolved. This CDR3 has 13 amino acids. The V gene lost 5 bases and the J gene lost 1 base, with 9 bases spanning the gap. Germline CDR1 MNHEY, CDR2 SMNVEV (reference sequence).